The sequence of this T cell receptor (beta chain) was determined in a study of blood T cell repertoires in COVID-19. The CDR3 loop spans 15 amino acids. CDR1 and CDR2 from the germline V gene are SGHDT and YYEEEE. V was trimmed by 2 bases and J by 2 bases, leaving 14 bases between them. TCRdb's copy holds only in-frame clones and misses some; the assay was immunoSEQ multiplex PCR. Among fewer than 600,000 clones listed, 88% were seen once. Individuals aged roughly 18 to 95 years were recruited from roughly 23 US areas. This clone occurred once. The sequence came from a middle-aged woman who had recovered from COVID-19. The source material was PBMCs or T cells enriched from blood (not recorded which). V gene TRBV5-6 combines with J gene TRBJ2-7; D may be TRBD1 (6 bases). This CDR3 reads CASSFPGTKAYEQYF. CDR3 nucleotide sequence: TGTGCCAGCAGCTTTCCCGGGACAAAAGCCTACGAGCAGTACTTC. The entire variable domain, with the rest obtained from reference TRBV5-6 and TRBJ2-7, is as follows: DAGVTQSPTHLIKTRGQQVTLRCSPKSGHDTVSWYQQALGQGPQFIFQYYEEEERQRGNFPDRFSGHQFPNYSSELNVNALLLGDSALYLCASSFPGTKAYEQYFGPGTRLTVT.